These 18 T cell receptor beta chains share one sample of origin, sequenced in a study of cytotoxic CD8 clonotypes in ibrutinib-treated CLL. Here immunoSEQ multiplex PCR was the method, and the copy in TCRdb shows in-frame clones only, minus some. The data show some 43,000 clones, with under 75% seen just once and over 10% held by the top ten. The material sequenced was PBMCs, taken after 12 months of ibrutinib treatment. These receptor sequences come from a human donor with chronic lymphocytic leukemia.

V and J are TRBV7-2 and TRBJ2-7; D is perhaps TRBD2 (7 bases). Germline V gene sequence: CDR1 SGHTA, CDR2 FQGNSA. The ends were cut back, 2 bases at V and 4 bases at J, with 24 bases in the middle. This CDR3 contains 18 residues. DNA for the CDR3: TGTGCCAGCAGCTTATTGGCTCGGCGGGGGCCCCTCGGGTACGAGCAGTACTTC. It codes for CASSLLARRGPLGYEQYF.

This clone was seen a handful of times. This chain uses TRBV19 with TRBJ1-6; 8 bases fit TRBD1. CDR1 and CDR2 (germline): LNHDA, SQIVND (reference sequence). There are 15 residues in the CDR3. Losses at the gene ends were 5 bases for V and 8 bases for J; bases not matched to a gene: 8. The chain's CDR3 is CASSEDRARDSPLHF. CDR3 DNA: TGTGCCAGTAGTGAGGACAGGGCGAGGGATTCACCCCTCCACTTT.

V and J are TRBV7-8 and TRBJ2-7, with D perhaps matching TRBD1 or TRBD2 (7 bases each). CDR3 size: 15 residues. Germline CDR1 is SGHVS and CDR2 is FQNEAQ. Deletions cut 4 bases from V and 2 bases from J, with 15 bases between. CDR3 in amino acids: CASSWAGDSPYEQYF. As DNA, the CDR3 is TGTGCCAGCAGCTGGGCGGGGGACAGCCCCTACGAGCAGTACTTC.

The rearrangement links TRBV6-4 to TRBJ1-1, with 11 bases matching TRBD1. The CDR3 is 14 amino acids. The V and J ends lost 5 bases and 7 bases, in that order; junction bases with no gene match: 6. CDR1 and CDR2 from the germline V gene are MRHNA and SNTAGT. The CDR3 DNA sequence: TGTGCCAGCAGTATGGACAGGGGGCGAGGTGAAGCTTTCTTT. Translated, it gives CASSMDRGRGEAFF.

The chain employs TRBV5-5 and TRBJ1-6; no clear D gene. The CDR3 runs 15 residues. Germline values: CDR1 SGHKS, CDR2 YYEKEE (reference sequence). Trimming took off 2 bases at V and 5 bases at J, with 11 bases between the two ends. CDR3 sequence reads: CASSFSGFHNSPLHF. CDR3 bases: TGTGCCAGCAGCTTTAGCGGGTTTCATAATTCACCCCTCCACTTT.

The V call is TRBV28, the J call TRBJ2-2; D is unclear. Trimming pared 2 bases from V and 2 bases from J, leaving 6 bases between. The CDR3 is 14 residues long. Germline CDR1 and CDR2: MDHEN and SYDVKM. The DNA of the CDR3 is TGTGCCAGCAGTTTAAGTGGCAACACCGGGGAGCTGTTTTTT. Translation gives CASSLSGNTGELFF.

The chain employs TRBV4-1 and TRBJ2-5; a weak D match, TRBD2 (6 bases). Germline V gene data show CDR1 as MGHRA and CDR2 as YSYEKL. The length of the CDR3 is 13 residues. Trimming pared 1 base from V and 5 bases from J, leaving 8 bases between. The CDR3 protein is CASSQVRGETQYF. For the CDR3, the DNA is TGCGCCAGCAGCCAAGTTCGGGGGGAGACCCAGTACTTC.

This clone was found a few times. The chain uses TRBV7-3 and TRBJ1-5, with a tentative D call TRBD1 (5 bases). V lost 4 bases and J 5 bases, leaving 12 bases between the germline ends. CDR3 length equals 14 residues. Germline CDR1 and CDR2: SGHTA and FQGTGA. The CDR3 sequence is CASSSQGGDQPQHF. In DNA, the CDR3 is TGTGCCAGCAGCTCCCAGGGAGGGGATCAGCCCCAGCATTTT.

The rearrangement uses TRBV5-1 and TRBJ1-2; the D is unclear. Trimming removed 0 bases from V and 4 bases from J, with 19 bases in between. The CDR3 is made up of 17 amino acids. The V gene's germline CDR1 is SGHRS and CDR2 YFSETQ. CDR3 DNA: TGCGCCAGCAGCTTGGTAGGAGGGCCAGGCTTCACCTATGGCTACACCTTC. Translated, it gives CASSLVGGPGFTYGYTF.

V is TRBV21-1 and J is TRBJ1-2; TRBD1 is taken as the D call from the table, unchecked against the DNA. TRBV21-1 corresponds to a pseudogene. The CDR3 consists of 17 residues. CDR3 sequence: CASSKPTFGRGRYGYTF. The CDR3 DNA is TGTGCCAGCAGCAAACCGACCTTTGGAAGGGGAAGGTATGGCTACACCTTC.

V and J are TRBV15 and TRBJ2-2; tentative D call: TRBD2 (5 bases). The CDR3 has 15 residues. In germline, CDR1 is LNHNV, CDR2 YYDKDF (reference sequence). V dropped 0 bases and J dropped 7 bases, with 12 bases sitting between them. The CDR3 DNA follows: TGTGCCACCAGCAGAGACGGGATTGGATTCGGGGAGCTGTTTTTT. Encoded protein: CATSRDGIGFGELFF.

J is TRBJ1-1 and V is TRBV5-4; D is possibly TRBD1 (5 bases). Looked up from germline, CDR1 is SGHNT and CDR2 is YYREEE (reference sequence). CDR3 length equals 12 residues. V shed 0 bases and J shed 11 bases, with 11 bases lying between them. CDR3 coding DNA: TGTGCCAGCAGCTTGGCCGGGGGAGCCGCTTTCTTT. This codes for CASSLAGGAAFF.

V gene TRBV11-1 combines with J gene TRBJ1-1; D unresolved. The V end was cut by 1 base, the J end by 2 bases, with 11 bases between. The CDR3 loop spans 15 amino acids. Per the germline V gene, CDR1 is SGHAT and CDR2 is FQDESV (reference sequence). The CDR3 region is CASSLGVGSNTEAFF. The CDR3 DNA reads TGTGCCAGCAGCTTAGGTGTTGGGAGCAACACTGAAGCTTTCTTT.

The rearrangement links TRBV9 to TRBJ1-4; the D is unclear. In germline, CDR1 is SGDLS, CDR2 YYNGEE. This CDR3 contains 14 residues. The V end was cut by 1 base, the J end by 4 bases, with 8 bases between. The CDR3 region has the DNA TGTGCCAGCAGCGTAAGAGATATTAATGAAAAACTGTTTTTT. Translation: CASSVRDINEKLFF.

A single count supports this clone. The V and J genes are TRBV9 and TRBJ2-7; either TRBD1 or TRBD2 may fit D (6 bases each). The CDR3 runs 15 residues. Germline CDR1 SGDLS, CDR2 YYNGEE. V was trimmed by 0 bases and J by 4 bases, leaving 14 bases between them. CDR3 sequence reads: CASSVGSGAPYEQYF. CDR3 sequence (DNA): TGTGCCAGCAGCGTAGGTTCGGGGGCTCCATACGAGCAGTACTTC.

V and J are TRBV5-1 and TRBJ2-5; possibly TRBD1 or TRBD2 for D (5 bases each). Germline V gene data show CDR1 as SGHRS and CDR2 as YFSETQ. Trimming shortened V by 1 base and J by 2 bases, and 12 bases separated the two germline ends. The CDR3 runs 15 residues. CDR3 coding DNA: TGCGCCAGCAGCTTGAGAGGGGTTCATCAAGAGACCCAGTACTTC. Its translation is CASSLRGVHQETQYF.

CDR3 coding DNA: TGTGCCAGCAGTTACTCCCGCTCGGCTCCCCAGCATTTT. Its protein product is CASSYSRSAPQHF. The J gene is TRBJ1-5, the V gene TRBV6-5; D gene uncertain. The germline V gene has CDR1 MNHEY and CDR2 SVGAGI. Trimming cost V 0 bases and J 10 bases, with 10 bases left between them. The CDR3 length is 13 residues.

This clone was seen more than once but under ten times. V is TRBV11-2 and J is TRBJ1-4, with a tentative D call TRBD1 (6 bases). Per the germline V gene, CDR1 is SGHAT and CDR2 is FQNNGV. V was trimmed by 5 bases and J by 0 bases, leaving 10 bases between them. This CDR3 region has 15 residues. The CDR3 here is CASSRTVATNEKLFF. The DNA of the CDR3 is TGTGCCAGCAGCAGGACAGTTGCAACTAATGAAAAACTGTTTTTT. The full variable domain, rest sourced from reference TRBV11-2 and TRBJ1-4, is EAGVAQSPRYKIIEKRQSVAFWCNPISGHATLYWYQQILGQGPKLLIQFQNNGVVDDSQLPKDRFSAERLKGVDSTLKIQPAKLEDSAVYLCASSRTVATNEKLFFGSGTQLSVL.